These 6 T cell receptor beta chains share one sample of origin, sequenced in a study of shared clonotypes between healthy human individuals. In the naive CD8 group, cells lacked CD45RO and were positively selected for CCR7, so terminally differentiated effector memory CD45RA+ cells were left out. The protocol was immunoSEQ multiplex PCR, while the TCRdb copy is restricted to in-frame clones and leaves out a portion. The sample carries just over 2,000,000 clones, about 95% recorded once. Material: naive CD8+ T cells sorted from blood. These receptors all come from a man aged 18 to 30 in good health.

The rearrangement links TRBV10-3 to TRBJ2-1, with D perhaps being TRBD1 or TRBD2 (5 bases each). The CDR3 length is 14 residues. Germline lookup yields CDR1 ENHRY and CDR2 SYGVKD. V lost 8 bases to trimming and J lost 4 bases, with 15 bases between them. CDR3 loop: CAIGGKTEYNEQFF. In DNA form, the CDR3 reads TGTGCCATCGGGGGAAAGACAGAATACAATGAGCAGTTCTTC.

The chain combines TRBV25-1 with TRBJ1-4; D call uncertain. Germline V gene lookup returns CDR1 MGHDK and CDR2 SYGVNS. This CDR3 has 16 amino acids. V lost 6 bases, J lost 0 bases, and 14 bases lay in between. The DNA of the CDR3 is TGTGCCAGCAGATCGGGCAGAGATGCAACTAATGAAAAACTGTTTTTT. Protein product: CASRSGRDATNEKLFF.

The sample holds one count of this clone. V and J are TRBV10-1 and TRBJ1-3; tentative D call: TRBD1 (6 bases). Germline V gene lookup returns CDR1 WNHNN and CDR2 SYGVQD (reference sequence). V lost 11 bases and J lost 14, with 19 bases in between. The CDR3 runs 11 residues. Here the CDR3 DNA reads TGCGCCCGCGGACAGCCTTTAGATCTATATTTT. Amino acids: CARGQPLDLYF.

This sequence joins TRBV7-9 and TRBJ2-1; 13 bases match TRBD2. The CDR3 runs 16 residues. V was clipped by 5 bases and J by 9 bases; unmatched bases: 10. Per the germline V gene, CDR1 is SEHNR and CDR2 is FQNEAQ (reference sequence). This CDR3 is CASSRTSGSVPFEQFF. The CDR3 DNA reads as TGTGCCAGCAGCCGGACTAGCGGGAGTGTACCATTTGAGCAGTTCTTC.

V gene TRBV7-9 combines with J gene TRBJ2-5, with D maybe TRBD1 (6 bases). The ends were cut back, 1 base at V and 5 bases at J, with 17 bases in the middle. This CDR3 contains 16 residues. CDR1 SEHNR and CDR2 FQNEAQ come from the germline V gene (reference sequence). The CDR3 is CASSLVLRTAEETQYF. The DNA for the CDR3 is TGTGCCAGCAGCTTAGTTCTTCGGACAGCTGAGGAGACCCAGTACTTC.

CDR3 sequence reads: CASSFQQGAGSYEQYF. The CDR3 nucleotides read TGCGCCAGCAGCTTCCAACAGGGGGCCGGATCCTACGAGCAGTACTTC. J is TRBJ2-7 and V is TRBV5-1, with TRBD1 matching 9 bases. Trimming cost V 2 bases and J 1 base; bases outside gene matches: 7. Germline-derived CDR1 and CDR2 are SGHRS and YFSETQ. This CDR3 is 16 amino acids long.